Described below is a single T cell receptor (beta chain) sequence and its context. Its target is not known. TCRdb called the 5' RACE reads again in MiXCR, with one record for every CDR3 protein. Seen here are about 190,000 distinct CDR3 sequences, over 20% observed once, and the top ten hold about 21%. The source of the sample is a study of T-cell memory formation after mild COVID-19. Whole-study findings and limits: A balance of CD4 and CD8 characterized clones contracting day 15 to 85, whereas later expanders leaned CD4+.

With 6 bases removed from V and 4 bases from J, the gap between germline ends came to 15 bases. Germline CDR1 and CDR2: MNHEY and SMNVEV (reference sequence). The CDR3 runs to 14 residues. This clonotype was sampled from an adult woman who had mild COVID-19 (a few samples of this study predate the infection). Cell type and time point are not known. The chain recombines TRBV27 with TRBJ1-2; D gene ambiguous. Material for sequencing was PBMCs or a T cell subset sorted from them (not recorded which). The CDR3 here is CASSLKGHSYGYTF. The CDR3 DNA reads TGTGCCAGCAGCCTTAAGGGTCACAGCTATGGCTACACCTTC.